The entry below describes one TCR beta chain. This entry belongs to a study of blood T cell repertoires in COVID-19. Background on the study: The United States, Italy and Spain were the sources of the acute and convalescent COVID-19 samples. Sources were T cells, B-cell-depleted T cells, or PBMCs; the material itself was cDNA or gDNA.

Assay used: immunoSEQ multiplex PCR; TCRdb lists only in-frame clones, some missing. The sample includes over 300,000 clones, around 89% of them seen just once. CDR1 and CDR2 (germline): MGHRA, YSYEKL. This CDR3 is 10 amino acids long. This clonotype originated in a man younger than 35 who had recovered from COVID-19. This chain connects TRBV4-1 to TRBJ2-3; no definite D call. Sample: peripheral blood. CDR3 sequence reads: CGSGTDTQYF. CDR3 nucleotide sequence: TGCGGAAGCGGCACAGATACGCAGTATTTT.